The clone carrying this TCR beta chain was recorded many times. J lost 3 bases, V lost 1 base, and 11 bases had no gene match. The CDR3 has 18 amino acids. Germline CDR1 reads LGHDT; CDR2 reads YNNKEL (reference sequence). This specimen belongs to a study of patients and donors after allogeneic stem cell transplantation. From the RT-PCR reads, TCRdb called clonotypes with MiXCR, one entry per CDR3 protein. The sample records approximately 170,000 distinct CDR3 sequences, about a quarter being singletons. Sample: blood, either unsorted or a sorted T cell fraction (not recorded which). The chain joins TRBV3-1 to TRBJ1-2, with 10 bases identical to TRBD1. This TCR derives from a human donor who was either an allogeneic HSCT recipient or a stem cell or donor lymphocyte infusion donor (not recorded which). It is not recorded whose cells these are; they may come from a transplant donor. In DNA, the CDR3 is TGTGCCAGCAGCCAAGTATTCCGGACAGGGGGAATCGACTATGGCTACACCTTC. This translates into CASSQVFRTGGIDYGYTF. The full variable domain, its missing parts supplied by reference TRBV3-1 and TRBJ1-2, is DTAVSQTPKYLVTQMGNDKSIKCEQNLGHDTMYWYKQDSKKFLKIMFSYNNKELIINETVPNRFSPKSPDKAHLNLHINSLELGDSAVYFCASSQVFRTGGIDYGYTFGSGTRLTVV.